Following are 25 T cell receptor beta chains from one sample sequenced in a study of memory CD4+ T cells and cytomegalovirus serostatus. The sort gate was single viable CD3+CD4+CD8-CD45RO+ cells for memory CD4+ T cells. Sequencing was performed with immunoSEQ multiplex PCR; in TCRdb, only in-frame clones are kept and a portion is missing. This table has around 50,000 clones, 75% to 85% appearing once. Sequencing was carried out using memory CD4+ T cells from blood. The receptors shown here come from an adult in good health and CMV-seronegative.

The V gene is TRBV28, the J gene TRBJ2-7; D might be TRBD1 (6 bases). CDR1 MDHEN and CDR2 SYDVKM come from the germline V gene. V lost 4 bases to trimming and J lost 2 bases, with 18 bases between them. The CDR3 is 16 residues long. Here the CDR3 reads CASSSFIRDIPYEQYF. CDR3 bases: TGTGCCAGCAGTTCTTTTATAAGGGACATCCCCTACGAGCAGTACTTC.

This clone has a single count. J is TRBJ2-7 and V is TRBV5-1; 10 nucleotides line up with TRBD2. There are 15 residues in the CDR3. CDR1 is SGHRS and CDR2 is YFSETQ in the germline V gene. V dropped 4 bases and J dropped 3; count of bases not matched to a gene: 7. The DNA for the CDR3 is TGCGCCAGCAGCCAATTAGCGGGGGGCCGCTACGAGCAGTACTTC. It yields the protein CASSQLAGGRYEQYF.

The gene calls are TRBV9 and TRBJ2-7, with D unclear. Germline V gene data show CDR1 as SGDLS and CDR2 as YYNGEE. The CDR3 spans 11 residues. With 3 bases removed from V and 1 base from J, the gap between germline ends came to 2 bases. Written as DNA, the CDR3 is TGTGCCAGCAGCGGGTCCTACGAGCAGTACTTC. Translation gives CASSGSYEQYF.

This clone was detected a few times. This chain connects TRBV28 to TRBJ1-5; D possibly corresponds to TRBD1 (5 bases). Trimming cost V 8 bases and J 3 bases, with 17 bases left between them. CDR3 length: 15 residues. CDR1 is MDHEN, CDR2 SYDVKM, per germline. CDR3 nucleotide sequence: TGTGCCAGCCGTTGGGGCAGGGACGACAATCAGCCCCAGCATTTT. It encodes CASRWGRDDNQPQHF.

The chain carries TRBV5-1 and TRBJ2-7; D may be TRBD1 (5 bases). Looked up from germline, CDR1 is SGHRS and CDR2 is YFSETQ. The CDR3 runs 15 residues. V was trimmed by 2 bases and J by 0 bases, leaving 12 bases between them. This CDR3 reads CASSLTATVSYEQYF. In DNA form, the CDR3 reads TGCGCCAGCAGCTTAACGGCGACAGTCTCCTACGAGCAGTACTTC. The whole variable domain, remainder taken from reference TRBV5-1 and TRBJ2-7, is KAGVTQTPRYLIKTRGQQVTLSCSPISGHRSVSWYQQTPGQGLQFLFEYFSETQRNKGNFPGRFSGRQFSNSRSEMNVSTLELGDSALYLCASSLTATVSYEQYFGPGTRLTVT.

The CDR3 loop is CASSKGGRGRAGANVLTF. The CDR3 DNA reads as TGTGCCAGCAGCAAGGGGGGCAGGGGGCGAGCTGGGGCCAACGTCCTGACTTTC. The V gene is TRBV2, the J gene TRBJ2-6, with 8 bases fitting TRBD1. This CDR3 comprises 18 residues. With 6 bases clipped from V and 2 bases from J, the junction kept 12 bases outside the gene matches. Germline V gene lookup returns CDR1 SNHLY and CDR2 FYNNEI.

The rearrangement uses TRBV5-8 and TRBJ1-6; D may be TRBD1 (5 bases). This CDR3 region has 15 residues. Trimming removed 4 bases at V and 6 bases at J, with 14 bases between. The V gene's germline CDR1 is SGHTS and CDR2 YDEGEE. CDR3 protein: CASSATRGRNSPLHF. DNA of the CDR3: TGTGCCAGCAGCGCCACACGGGGCCGTAATTCACCCCTCCACTTT.

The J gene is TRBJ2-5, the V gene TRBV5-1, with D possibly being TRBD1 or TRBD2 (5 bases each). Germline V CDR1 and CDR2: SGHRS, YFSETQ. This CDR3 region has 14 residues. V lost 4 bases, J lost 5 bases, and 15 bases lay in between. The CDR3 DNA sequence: TGCGCCAGCAGCCCAGGGACCATCACGGAGACCCAGTACTTC. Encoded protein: CASSPGTITETQYF.

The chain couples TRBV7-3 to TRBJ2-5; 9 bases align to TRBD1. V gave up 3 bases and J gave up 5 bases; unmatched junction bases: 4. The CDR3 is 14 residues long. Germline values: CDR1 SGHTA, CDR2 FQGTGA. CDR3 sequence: CASSLEGQGETQYF. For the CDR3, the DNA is TGTGCCAGCAGCTTGGAGGGACAGGGTGAGACCCAGTACTTC. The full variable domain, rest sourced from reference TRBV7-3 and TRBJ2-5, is GAGVSQTPSNKVTEKGKYVELRCDPISGHTALYWYRQSLGQGPEFLIYFQGTGAADDSGLPNDRFFAVRPEGSVSTLKIQRTERGDSAVYLCASSLEGQGETQYFGPGTRLLVL.

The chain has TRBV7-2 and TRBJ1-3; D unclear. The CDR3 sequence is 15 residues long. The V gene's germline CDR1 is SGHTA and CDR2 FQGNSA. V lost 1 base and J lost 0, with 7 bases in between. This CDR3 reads CASSLGISSGNTIYF. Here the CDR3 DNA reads TGTGCCAGCAGCTTAGGCATAAGCTCTGGAAACACCATATATTTT.

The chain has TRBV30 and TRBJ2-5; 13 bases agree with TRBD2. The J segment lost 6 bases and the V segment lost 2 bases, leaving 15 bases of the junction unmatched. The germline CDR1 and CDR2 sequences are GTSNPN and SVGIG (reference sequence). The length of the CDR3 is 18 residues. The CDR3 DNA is TGTGCCTGGAGTCCGACCACCGGGACTAGCGGGGTGGTAAAGACCCAGTACTTC. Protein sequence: CAWSPTTGTSGVVKTQYF.

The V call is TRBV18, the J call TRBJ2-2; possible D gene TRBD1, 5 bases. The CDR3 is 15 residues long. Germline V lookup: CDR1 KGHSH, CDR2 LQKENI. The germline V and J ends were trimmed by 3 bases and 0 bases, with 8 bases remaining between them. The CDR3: CASSPAGTNTGELFF. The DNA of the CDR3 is TGTGCCAGCTCACCGGCAGGGACGAACACCGGGGAGCTGTTTTTT.

CDR3 bases: TGTGCCAGCAGCCCCCGACCGCCCCCGGGAGACAATGAGCAGTTCTTC. Amino acid sequence: CASSPRPPPGDNEQFF. This rearrangement joins TRBV7-3 to TRBJ2-1, with D possibly matching TRBD2 (6 bases). CDR3 length: 16 amino acids. CDR1 and CDR2 (germline): SGHTA, FQGTGA. The ends were cut back, 5 bases at V and 5 bases at J, with 19 bases in the middle.

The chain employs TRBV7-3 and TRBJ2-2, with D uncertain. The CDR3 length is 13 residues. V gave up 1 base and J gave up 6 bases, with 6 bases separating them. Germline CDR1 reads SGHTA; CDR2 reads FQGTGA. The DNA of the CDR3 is TGTGCCAGCAGCTTAAAGTACCCCGGGGAGCTGTTTTTT. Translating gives CASSLKYPGELFF.

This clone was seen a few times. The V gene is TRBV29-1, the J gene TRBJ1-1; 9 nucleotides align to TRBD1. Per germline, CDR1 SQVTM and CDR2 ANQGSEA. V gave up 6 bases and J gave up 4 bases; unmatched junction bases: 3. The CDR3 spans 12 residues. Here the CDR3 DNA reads TGCAGCGTCGGACAGGGGAGCACTGAAGCTTTCTTT. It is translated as CSVGQGSTEAFF.

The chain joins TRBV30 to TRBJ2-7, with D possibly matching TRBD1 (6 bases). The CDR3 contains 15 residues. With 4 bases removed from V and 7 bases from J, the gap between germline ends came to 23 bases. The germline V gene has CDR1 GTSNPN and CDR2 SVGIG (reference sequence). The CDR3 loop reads CAWKPGDIPSGEQYF. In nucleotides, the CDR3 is TGTGCCTGGAAACCTGGGGACATCCCCTCCGGAGAGCAGTACTTC. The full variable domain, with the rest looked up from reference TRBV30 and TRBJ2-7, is SQTIHQWPATLVQPVGSPLSLECTVEGTSNPNLYWYRQAAGRGLQLLFYSVGIGQISSEVPQNLSASRPQDRQFILSSKKLLLSDSGFYLCAWKPGDIPSGEQYFGPGTRLTVT.

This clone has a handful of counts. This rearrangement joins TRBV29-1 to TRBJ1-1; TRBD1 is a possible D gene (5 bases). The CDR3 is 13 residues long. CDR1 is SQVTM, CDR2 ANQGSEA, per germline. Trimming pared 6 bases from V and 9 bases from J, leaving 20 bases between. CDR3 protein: CSVEPAGPTQAFF. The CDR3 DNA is TGCAGCGTGGAACCGGCAGGGCCTACGCAAGCTTTCTTT.

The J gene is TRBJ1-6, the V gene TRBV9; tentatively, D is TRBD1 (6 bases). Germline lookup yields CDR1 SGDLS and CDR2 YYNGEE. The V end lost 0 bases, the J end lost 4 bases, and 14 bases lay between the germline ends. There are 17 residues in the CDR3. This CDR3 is CASSVDRQGFYNSPLHF. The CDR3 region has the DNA TGTGCCAGCAGCGTAGACCGGCAGGGGTTTTATAATTCACCCCTCCACTTT.

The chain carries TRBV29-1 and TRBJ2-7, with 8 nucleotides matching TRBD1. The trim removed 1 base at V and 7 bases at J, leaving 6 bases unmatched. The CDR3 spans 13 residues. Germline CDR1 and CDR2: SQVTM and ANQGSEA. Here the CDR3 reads CSVEGDRRGEQYF. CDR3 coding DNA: TGCAGCGTTGAAGGGGACAGGAGGGGAGAGCAGTACTTC.

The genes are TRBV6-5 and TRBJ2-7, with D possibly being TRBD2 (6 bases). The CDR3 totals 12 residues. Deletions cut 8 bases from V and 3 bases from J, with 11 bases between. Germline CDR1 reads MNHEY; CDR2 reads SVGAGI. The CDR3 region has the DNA TGTGCCAGCCGGGCCGGGGGCTACGAGCAGTACTTC. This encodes CASRAGGYEQYF.

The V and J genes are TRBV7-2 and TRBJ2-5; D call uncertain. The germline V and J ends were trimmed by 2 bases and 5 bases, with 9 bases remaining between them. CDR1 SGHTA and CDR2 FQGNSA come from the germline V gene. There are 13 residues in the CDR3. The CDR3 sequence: CASSLIGRETQYF. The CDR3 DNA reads TGTGCCAGCAGCTTAATTGGTCGCGAGACCCAGTACTTC. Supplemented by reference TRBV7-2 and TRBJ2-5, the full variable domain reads GAGVSQSPSNKVTEKGKDVELRCDPISGHTALYWYRQSLGQGLEFLIYFQGNSAPDKSGLPSDRFSAERTGGSVSTLTIQRTQQEDSAVYLCASSLIGRETQYFGPGTRLLVL.

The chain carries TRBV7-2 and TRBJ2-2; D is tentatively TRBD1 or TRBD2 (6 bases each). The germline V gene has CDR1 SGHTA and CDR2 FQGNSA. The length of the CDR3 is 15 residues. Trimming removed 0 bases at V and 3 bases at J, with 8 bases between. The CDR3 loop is CASSLAGGDTGELFF. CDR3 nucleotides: TGTGCCAGCAGCTTAGCCGGGGGCGACACCGGGGAGCTGTTTTTT.

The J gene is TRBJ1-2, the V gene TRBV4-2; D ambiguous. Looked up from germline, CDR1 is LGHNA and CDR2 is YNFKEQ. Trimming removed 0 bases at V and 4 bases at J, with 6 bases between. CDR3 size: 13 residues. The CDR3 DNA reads TGTGCCAGCAGCCAAGATCTGGGCTATGGCTACACCTTC. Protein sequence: CASSQDLGYGYTF.

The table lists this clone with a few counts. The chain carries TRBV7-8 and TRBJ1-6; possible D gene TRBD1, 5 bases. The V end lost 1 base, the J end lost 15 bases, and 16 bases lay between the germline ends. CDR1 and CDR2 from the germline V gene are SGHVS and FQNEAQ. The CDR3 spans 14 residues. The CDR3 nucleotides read TGTGCCAGCAGCTTAGTGACAGAGGGAGCCCTCCTCCACTTT. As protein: CASSLVTEGALLHF.

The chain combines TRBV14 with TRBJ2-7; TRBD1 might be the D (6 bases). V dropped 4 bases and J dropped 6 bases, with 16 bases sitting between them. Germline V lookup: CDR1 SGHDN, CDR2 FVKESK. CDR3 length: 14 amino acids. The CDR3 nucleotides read TGTGCCAGCAGCCCGTCTTGGGGGCTGGTCGAGCAGTACTTC. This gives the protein CASSPSWGLVEQYF.